This T cell receptor beta chain was identified during a study of technical replicates of blood from several donors (dated by TCRdb to about 2017). Looking up the germline V gene (reference sequence) yields CDR1 MNHEY and CDR2 SMNVEV. V is pared back by 7 bases and J by 5 bases, with 14 bases lying between the germline termini. The CDR3 covers 14 residues, taking in both the cysteine and the phenylalanine. Here the CDR3 DNA is all that survives: 42 bases in frame from base 1. In the case of this clone: What this receptor recognizes is not known. There are no base qualities to consult, and no much larger clone falls within one base.

The library came from the immunoSEQ multiplex PCR assay. Drawn from immuneACCESS, this table holds only the in-frame rearrangements with V and J called that TCRdb kept. Clones are partly lost; checked studies trace under half to an unresolved V gene and leave the rest unexplained. The sample table records over 50,000 clones; almost 97% of these occur just once. The leading ten clones occupy 0.19% of the sample. The receptor was isolated from a human donor in good health. Sequences were obtained from T cells isolated from PBMCs. This sequence uses TRBV27 and TRBJ1-4; D gene: possibly TRBD1, on 5 matching bases. The CDR3 reads CASTAPGLNEKLFF. The DNA reads as follows: TGTGCCAGCACCGCCCCAGGGCTCAATGAAAAACTGTTTTTT.